One sample yielded the 2 T cell receptor beta chains listed below, sequenced in a study of long-term antiretroviral therapy in people with HIV. The run of the v3.0 immunoSEQ assay was at survey level. Only in-frame clones appear in the TCRdb table, and some are missing; sequencing was by immunoSEQ multiplex PCR. In the table there are under 14,000 clones, 65% to 85% of which are singletons. The source was unsorted PBMCs, collected 1.8 years after starting antiretroviral therapy. The receptor set was obtained from a man aged 40-49 years with HIV.

The chain recombines TRBV7-9 with TRBJ2-1, with 9 positions matching TRBD2. Germline V lookup: CDR1 SEHNR, CDR2 FQNEAQ (reference sequence). This CDR3 comprises 16 residues. After removal of 0 bases from V and 8 bases from J, the junction contained 8 bases not matched to a gene. The CDR3 protein is CASSLALAGGFDEQFF. Written as DNA, the CDR3 is TGTGCCAGCAGCTTAGCGCTGGCGGGAGGGTTCGATGAGCAGTTCTTC.

J is TRBJ2-2 and V is TRBV11-3, with unresolved D. This CDR3 contains 12 residues. Germline CDR1 is SGHNT and CDR2 is YENEEA. V lost 5 bases to trimming and J lost 4 bases, with 5 bases between them. DNA of the CDR3: TGTGCCAGCAGCCCGCGCACCGGGGAGCTGTTTTTT. This encodes CASSPRTGELFF.